The 31 T cell receptor beta chains below come from one sample, sequenced in a study of T cell changes during pregnancy in multiple sclerosis. TCRdb keeps only in-frame clones here, not all; method: immunoSEQ multiplex PCR. The repertoire includes around 52,000 clones, roughly 89% of them detected once, and approximately 5.3% sits in the top ten. Input material: peripheral blood from another person, used as feeder cells. The origin of the receptors is a human donor whose cells served as feeder cells for cultures in a pregnancy study.

The chain has TRBV5-1 and TRBJ1-2, with a possible D match to TRBD1 (5 bases). Germline CDR1 and CDR2: SGHRS and YFSETQ. With 1 base removed from V and 8 bases from J, the gap between germline ends came to 12 bases. CDR3 length: 13 amino acids. This CDR3 is CASSLRSREGYTF. The CDR3 DNA is TGCGCCAGCAGCTTGAGATCCAGGGAAGGCTACACCTTC.

This clone was seen only a few times. This chain links TRBV18 with TRBJ1-6, with 10 nucleotides matching TRBD1. CDR1 and CDR2 (germline): KGHSH, LQKENI. J lost 13 bases, V lost 2 bases, and 5 bases had no gene match. The CDR3 has 14 residues. CDR3 nucleotide sequence: TGTGCCAGCTCACCAGAGGGACAGGGGACCCCCCTCCACTTT. It yields the protein CASSPEGQGTPLHF.

Only one count was recorded for this clone. The rearrangement links TRBV7-9 to TRBJ2-2; 8 positions agree with TRBD2. Trimming removed 6 bases from V and 5 bases from J; junction bases left unmatched: 5. The germline V gene encodes CDR1 SEHNR and CDR2 FQNEAQ (reference sequence). The CDR3 extends over 14 amino acids. The CDR3 is CASSSGGPTGELFF. CDR3 nucleotides: TGTGCCAGCAGTTCGGGGGGGCCTACCGGGGAGCTGTTTTTT.

CDR3 DNA sequence: TGTGCCAGCAGCTTGATGGGCAGGGGTTCAGAGACCCAGTACTTC. It specifies CASSLMGRGSETQYF. The rearrangement links TRBV5-6 to TRBJ2-5, with D perhaps matching TRBD1 (6 bases). The germline V gene encodes CDR1 SGHDT and CDR2 YYEEEE. The length of the CDR3 is 15 residues. The V and J ends lost 1 base and 4 bases respectively, with 14 bases between them.

The chain links TRBV6-1 to TRBJ2-2, with D unresolved. Deletions cut 8 bases from V and 1 base from J, with 14 bases between. Germline assignment: CDR1 MNHNS and CDR2 SASEGT. The CDR3 sequence is 15 residues long. The CDR3 DNA sequence: TGTGCCAGCCTACGCTACAGCCAGAACACCGGGGAGCTGTTTTTT. It specifies CASLRYSQNTGELFF.

This clone was seen just once. The chain uses TRBV7-9 and TRBJ1-5; D is uncertain. The CDR3 runs 13 residues. V was trimmed by 2 bases and J by 4 bases, leaving 6 bases between them. In germline, CDR1 is SEHNR, CDR2 FQNEAQ (reference sequence). CDR3 sequence reads: CASSLSQNQPQHF. CDR3 in DNA: TGTGCCAGCAGCTTATCCCAGAATCAGCCCCAGCATTTT.

This clone was picked up one time. The V gene is TRBV30, the J gene TRBJ2-7; D tentatively reads TRBD1 or TRBD2 (5 bases each). The V and J ends lost 4 bases and 7 bases respectively, with 23 bases between them. The germline V gene has CDR1 GTSNPN and CDR2 SVGIG (reference sequence). The CDR3 covers 15 residues. The CDR3 DNA sequence: TGTGCCTGGAAGTACGGGACCAGCGCGAGTACGGAGCAGTACTTC. The encoded protein is CAWKYGTSASTEQYF.

This clone was seen once. The genes are TRBV18 and TRBJ2-7, with D hard to call. CDR1 is KGHSH and CDR2 is LQKENI in the germline V gene. The CDR3 totals 15 residues. V was clipped by 3 bases and J by 0 bases, with 12 bases between them. CDR3 region: CASSPDGPTSYEQYF. The CDR3, as DNA: TGTGCCAGCTCACCCGATGGACCAACCTCCTACGAGCAGTACTTC. Together with reference TRBV18 and TRBJ2-7, the CDR3 gives the full variable domain: NAGVMQNPRHLVRRRGQEARLRCSPMKGHSHVYWYRQLPEEGLKFMVYLQKENIIDESGMPKERFSAEFPKEGPSILRIQQVVRGDSAAYFCASSPDGPTSYEQYFGPGTRLTVT.

This clone was observed once. The rearrangement links TRBV30 to TRBJ1-2; possible D gene TRBD1, 5 bases. This CDR3 region has 18 residues. The germline CDR1 and CDR2 sequences are GTSNPN and SVGIG (reference sequence). V lost 2 bases, J lost 5 bases, and 27 bases lay in between. In DNA form, the CDR3 reads TGTGCCTGGAGTCCTTGGGGGGGAATACGTATATTTCGGTATGGCTACACCTTC. Translated, it gives CAWSPWGGIRIFRYGYTF.

Only one count was recorded for this clone. The chain uses TRBV6-5 and TRBJ2-1; D perhaps matches TRBD2 (5 bases). V dropped 0 bases and J dropped 7 bases, with 13 bases sitting between them. Looked up from germline, CDR1 is MNHEY and CDR2 is SVGAGI. The CDR3 extends over 15 amino acids. CDR3 loop: CASSYSLPRRNEQFF. DNA of the CDR3: TGTGCCAGCAGTTACTCGTTACCTAGGAGGAATGAGCAGTTCTTC.

With regard to this clone: A junction end diverges from the germline sequence, so it may reflect a read error. This chain links TRBV29-1 with TRBJ2-3, with TRBD1 as a possible D gene (5 bases). CDR1 SQVTM and CDR2 ANQGSEA come from the germline V gene. The CDR3 covers 14 residues. DNA for the CDR3: TGCAGCGTTGAAGATCCCCCGCAGACAGCTACGCAGTATTTT. Protein product: CSVEDPPQTATQYF.

The chain links TRBV7-2 to TRBJ1-1; no clear D gene. V was cut by 0 bases and J by 0 bases, with 5 bases left in between. Germline CDR1 and CDR2: SGHTA and FQGNSA. CDR3 size: 14 residues. CDR3: CASSLASVNTEAFF. In DNA form, the CDR3 reads TGTGCCAGCAGCTTAGCGTCAGTGAACACTGAAGCTTTCTTT.

V and J are TRBV19 and TRBJ2-7; 9 bases fit TRBD2. Trimming removed 3 bases from V and 3 bases from J; junction bases left unmatched: 6. Germline V gene lookup returns CDR1 LNHDA and CDR2 SQIVND (reference sequence). The length of the CDR3 is 15 residues. CDR3 sequence: CASSMGSGGLYEQYF. DNA of the CDR3: TGTGCCAGTAGTATGGGTAGCGGGGGCCTCTACGAGCAGTACTTC.

CDR3 DNA sequence: TGTGCCAGCTCACCCCGGGACGGAGGATATGGCTACACCTTC. Translating it yields CASSPRDGGYGYTF. The rearrangement joins TRBV18 to TRBJ1-2; weak D call: TRBD1 (5 bases). Per germline, CDR1 KGHSH and CDR2 LQKENI. The CDR3 has 14 residues. Trimming took off 3 bases at V and 5 bases at J, with 13 bases between the two ends.

The chain carries TRBV6-1 and TRBJ1-1; D call uncertain. Germline-derived CDR1 and CDR2 are MNHNS and SASEGT. The CDR3 has 13 amino acids. Trimming took off 2 bases at V and 0 bases at J, with 4 bases between the two ends. This chain's CDR3 is CASSELLNTEAFF. CDR3 in DNA: TGTGCCAGCAGTGAACTGCTGAACACTGAAGCTTTCTTT.

The sample holds a few counts of this clone. The V and J genes are TRBV4-2 and TRBJ2-7; 8 nucleotides agree with TRBD2. V trimming: 0 bases; J trimming: 7 bases; junction bases outside the gene matches: 11. The V gene's germline CDR1 is LGHNA and CDR2 YNFKEQ. The CDR3 is made up of 16 amino acids. CDR3: CASSQDSAGGPREQYF. In nucleotides, the CDR3 is TGTGCCAGCAGCCAAGATTCTGCGGGAGGCCCTCGGGAGCAGTACTTC.

V gene TRBV5-6 combines with J gene TRBJ1-2; possible D gene TRBD1, 6 bases. The V gene lost 6 bases and the J gene lost 2 bases, with 11 bases spanning the gap. The CDR3 runs 13 residues. Germline V gene sequence: CDR1 SGHDT, CDR2 YYEEEE. The CDR3 loop reads CASTTGYNYGYTF. The CDR3 DNA reads as TGTGCCAGCACCACAGGGTACAACTATGGCTACACCTTC.

The rearrangement joins TRBV7-3 to TRBJ1-1; no firm D call. Germline CDR1 and CDR2: SGHTA and FQGTGA. Trimming left V 1 base short and J 2 bases short, with 5 bases between. This CDR3 is built from 13 residues. The DNA for the CDR3 is TGTGCCAGCAGCTTAATGATTAACACTGAAGCTTTCTTT. It translates to CASSLMINTEAFF.

This clone was counted only a few times. The chain links TRBV7-2 to TRBJ1-3; D is possibly TRBD1 (5 bases). CDR3 length equals 15 residues. Germline V gives CDR1 SGHTA, CDR2 FQGNSA. Deletions cut 3 bases from V and 2 bases from J, with 11 bases between. CDR3 DNA: TGTGCCAGCAGCTTTGGTTGGGGGACTGGAAACACCATATATTTT. Protein sequence: CASSFGWGTGNTIYF. Based on the CDR3 plus reference TRBV7-2 and TRBJ1-3, the full variable domain is GAGVSQSPSNKVTEKGKDVELRCDPISGHTALYWYRQSLGQGLEFLIYFQGNSAPDKSGLPSDRFSAERTGGSVSTLTIQRTQQEDSAVYLCASSFGWGTGNTIYFGEGSWLTVV.

The chain links TRBV6-6 to TRBJ1-5; D may be TRBD1 (5 bases). Trimming stripped 6 bases from V and 3 bases from J, with 18 bases between. CDR1 and CDR2 (germline): MNHNY, SVGAGI (reference sequence). The CDR3 is made up of 16 amino acids. The CDR3, as DNA: TGTGCCAGCAGCCCCCCAGGAAGGGGTAACAATCAGCCCCAGCATTTT. It yields the protein CASSPPGRGNNQPQHF.

This clone showed up just once. This chain links TRBV6-5 with TRBJ2-1; D unclear. Germline V gene lookup returns CDR1 MNHEY and CDR2 SVGAGI. The CDR3 length is 13 residues. The germline V and J ends were trimmed by 0 bases and 5 bases, with 5 bases remaining between them. CDR3 loop: CASSYSRHNEQFF. CDR3 nucleotides: TGTGCCAGCAGTTACTCGAGGCACAATGAGCAGTTCTTC.

This clone was observed a single time. J is TRBJ2-5 and V is TRBV7-9; D possibly uses TRBD1 or TRBD2 (5 bases each). CDR1 is SEHNR, CDR2 FQNEAQ, per germline (reference sequence). The ends were cut back, 5 bases at V and 3 bases at J, with 22 bases in the middle. The CDR3 length is 17 residues. The CDR3 loop is CASSPPLGPRAKETQYF. Here the CDR3 DNA reads TGTGCCAGCAGCCCCCCCCTGGGGCCGCGGGCGAAAGAGACCCAGTACTTC.

The CDR3, as DNA: TGCGCCAGCAGCCCGTTGGGGGCCCGGGACTATGGCTACACCTTC. Protein product: CASSPLGARDYGYTF. The rearrangement uses TRBV4-1 and TRBJ1-2, with D possibly being TRBD1 (6 bases). V lost 4 bases to trimming and J lost 3 bases, with 15 bases between them. Germline CDR1 is MGHRA and CDR2 is YSYEKL. The CDR3 runs to 15 residues.

The chain links TRBV6-1 to TRBJ1-5; D unresolved. Trimming left V 6 bases short and J 0 bases short, with 12 bases between. CDR3 size: 15 residues. CDR1 and CDR2 from the germline V gene are MNHNS and SASEGT. The CDR3 nucleotides read TGTGCCAGCAGGCCCCGCCAGGATAGCAATCAGCCCCAGCATTTT. Amino acid sequence: CASRPRQDSNQPQHF.

This chain connects TRBV5-1 to TRBJ2-7, with 7 positions matching TRBD1. Unmatched junction bases numbered 7, after V lost 4 bases and J lost 6 bases. Germline values: CDR1 SGHRS, CDR2 YFSETQ. The CDR3 length is 13 residues. CDR3 bases: TGCGCCAGCAGCCGGGACAGCTCGGGCGAGCAGTACTTC. Translated: CASSRDSSGEQYF.

V is TRBV29-1 and J is TRBJ1-4; 8 nucleotides agree with TRBD1. J lost 10 bases, V lost 6 bases, and 4 bases had no gene match. The CDR3 has 11 residues. Germline V lookup: CDR1 SQVTM, CDR2 ANQGSEA. CDR3 nucleotide sequence: TGCAGCGTAAGGACAGGGAGAAAACTGTTTTTT. Its translation: CSVRTGRKLFF.

V usage is TRBV5-4 and J usage is TRBJ1-2; 8 nucleotides match TRBD1. The V segment lost 6 bases and the J segment 9 bases; nucleotides outside the gene matches: 10. CDR3 length: 13 amino acids. In germline, CDR1 is SGHNT, CDR2 YYREEE (reference sequence). The CDR3 DNA reads as TGTGCCAGCACCCTGGACAGGGAAGATCGCTACACCTTC. Protein: CASTLDREDRYTF.

V gene TRBV19 combines with J gene TRBJ1-5; 7 positions match TRBD1. Germline V lookup: CDR1 LNHDA, CDR2 SQIVND (reference sequence). With V trimmed by 3 bases and J by 6 bases, 5 bases remained unmatched. The length of the CDR3 is 14 residues. The CDR3 protein is CASSMGGGGQPQHF. In DNA form, the CDR3 reads TGTGCCAGTAGTATGGGAGGGGGCGGTCAGCCCCAGCATTTT. Based on the CDR3 plus reference TRBV19 and TRBJ1-5, the full variable domain is DGGITQSPKYLFRKEGQNVTLSCEQNLNHDAMYWYRQDPGQGLRLIYYSQIVNDFQKGDIAEGYSVSREKKESFPLTVTSAQKNPTAFYLCASSMGGGGQPQHFGDGTRLSIL.

The J gene is TRBJ2-3, the V gene TRBV4-3; TRBD2 might be the D (6 bases). V was clipped by 1 base and J by 2 bases, with 13 bases between them. The CDR3 extends over 16 amino acids. Germline-derived CDR1 and CDR2 are LGHNA and YSLEER. Here the CDR3 DNA reads TGCGCCAGCAGCCAAGGGCTAGCGAAGGTCACAGATACGCAGTATTTT. Its translation is CASSQGLAKVTDTQYF.

This chain joins TRBV7-8 and TRBJ2-7; D is perhaps TRBD1 (5 bases). The CDR3 is 13 residues long. V dropped 4 bases and J dropped 5 bases, with 12 bases sitting between them. Germline values: CDR1 SGHVS, CDR2 FQNEAQ. DNA of the CDR3: TGTGCCAGCAGCTCAGAAGCCAGGGACGAGCAGTACTTC. Translation: CASSSEARDEQYF.

The genes are TRBV9 and TRBJ1-1; 9 nucleotides agree with TRBD1. The J segment lost 5 bases and the V segment lost 4 bases, leaving 9 bases of the junction unmatched. Germline V gives CDR1 SGDLS, CDR2 YYNGEE. There are 15 residues in the CDR3. The chain's CDR3 is CASSSRTGDGTEAFF. The CDR3 DNA reads as TGTGCCAGCAGCTCGCGGACAGGGGATGGGACTGAAGCTTTCTTT.